This T cell receptor (beta chain) came from a study of circulating CD8 cells and anti-PD-1 response in melanoma. Using around 14 ng of total RNA, TCR libraries were made with the QIAseq Immune Repertoire TCR panel. Each CDR3 protein gets one entry after TCRdb re-called the reads with MiXCR. The table shows about 480 distinct CDR3 sequences, with around 5% occurring only once. The CDR3 runs 15 residues. In germline, CDR1 is SQVTM, CDR2 ANQGSEA. Trimming removed 3 bases from V and 0 bases from J; junction bases left unmatched: 5. Four subsets defined by PD-1 and/or TIGIT were sorted from live CD3+CD8+TCRalphabeta+ cells. Findings and caveats of the study: Peptide assays on expanded sorted subsets replaced tumor-based reactivity testing. Only baseline and M1 samples entered the published repertoire comparisons. Diversity ranked highest in DNEG and lowest in TIGIT subsets.

This clonotype rates as large (0.1 to 1%). Its antigen is currently unknown. This TCR was recovered from a human donor with melanoma. The chain couples TRBV29-1 to TRBJ2-7, with 10 nucleotides matching TRBD2. The specimen comprised CD8+ T cells from PBMCs, sampled at baseline or after one month of anti-PD-1 therapy (not recorded which). CDR3 nucleotides: TGCAGCGTTGATCTCCTAGCGGGAGTCTCCTACGAGCAGTACTTC. Translated, it gives CSVDLLAGVSYEQYF.